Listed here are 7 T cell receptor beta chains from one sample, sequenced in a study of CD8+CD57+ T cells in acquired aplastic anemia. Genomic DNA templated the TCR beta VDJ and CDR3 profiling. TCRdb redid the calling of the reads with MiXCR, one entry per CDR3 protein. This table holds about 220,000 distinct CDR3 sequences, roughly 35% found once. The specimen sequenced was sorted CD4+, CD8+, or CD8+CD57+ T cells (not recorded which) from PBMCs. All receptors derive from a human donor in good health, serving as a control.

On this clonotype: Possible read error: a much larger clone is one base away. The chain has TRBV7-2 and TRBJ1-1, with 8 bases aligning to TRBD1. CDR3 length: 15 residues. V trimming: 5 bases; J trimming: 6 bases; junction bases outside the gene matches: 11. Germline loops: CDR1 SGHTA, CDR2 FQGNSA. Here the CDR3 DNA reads TGTGCCAGCAGCCAATACTTGACAGGGGACGCTGAAGCTTTCTTT. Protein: CASSQYLTGDAEAFF.

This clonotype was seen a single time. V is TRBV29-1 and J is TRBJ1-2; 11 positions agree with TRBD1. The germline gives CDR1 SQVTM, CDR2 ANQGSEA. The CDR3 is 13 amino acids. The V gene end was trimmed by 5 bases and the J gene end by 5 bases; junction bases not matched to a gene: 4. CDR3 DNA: TGCAGCGTTTCGGGACAGGGGGGATATGGCTACACCTTC. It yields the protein CSVSGQGGYGYTF.

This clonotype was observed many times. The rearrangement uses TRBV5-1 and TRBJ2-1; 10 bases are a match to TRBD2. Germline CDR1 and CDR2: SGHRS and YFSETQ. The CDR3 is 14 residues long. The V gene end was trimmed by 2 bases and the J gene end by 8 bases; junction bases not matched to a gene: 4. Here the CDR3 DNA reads TGCGCCAGCAGCTTAGCGGGAGGGGTGGATGAGCAGTTCTTC. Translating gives CASSLAGGVDEQFF.

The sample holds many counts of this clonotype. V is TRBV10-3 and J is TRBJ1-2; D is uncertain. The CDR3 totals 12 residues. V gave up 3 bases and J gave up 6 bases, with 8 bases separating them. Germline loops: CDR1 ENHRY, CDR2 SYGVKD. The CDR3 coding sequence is TGTGCCATCAGTGATAACAGAGATGGCTACACCTTC. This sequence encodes CAISDNRDGYTF.

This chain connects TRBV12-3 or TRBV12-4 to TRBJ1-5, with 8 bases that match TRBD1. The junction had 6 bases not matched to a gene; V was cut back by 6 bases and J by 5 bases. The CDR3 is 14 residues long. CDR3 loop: CASSDQGAYQPQHF. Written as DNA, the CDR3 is TGTGCCAGCAGCGACCAGGGGGCCTATCAGCCCCAGCATTTT.

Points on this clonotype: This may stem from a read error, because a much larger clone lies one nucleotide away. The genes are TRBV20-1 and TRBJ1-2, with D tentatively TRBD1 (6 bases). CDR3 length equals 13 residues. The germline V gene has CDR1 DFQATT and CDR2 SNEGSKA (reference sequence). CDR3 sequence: CSASSTGRDGHTF. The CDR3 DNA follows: TGCAGTGCCTCGAGTACAGGGAGGGATGGCCACACCTTC.

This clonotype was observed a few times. The CDR3 nucleotides are TGTGCCAGCAGTTTACGGGGTCTTGGGTCGAGTGGCTACACCTTC. Protein: CASSLRGLGSSGYTF. The V and J genes are TRBV12-3 or TRBV12-4 and TRBJ1-2; no reliable D call. This CDR3 has 15 amino acids. V lost 2 bases and J 7 bases, leaving 17 bases between the germline ends.